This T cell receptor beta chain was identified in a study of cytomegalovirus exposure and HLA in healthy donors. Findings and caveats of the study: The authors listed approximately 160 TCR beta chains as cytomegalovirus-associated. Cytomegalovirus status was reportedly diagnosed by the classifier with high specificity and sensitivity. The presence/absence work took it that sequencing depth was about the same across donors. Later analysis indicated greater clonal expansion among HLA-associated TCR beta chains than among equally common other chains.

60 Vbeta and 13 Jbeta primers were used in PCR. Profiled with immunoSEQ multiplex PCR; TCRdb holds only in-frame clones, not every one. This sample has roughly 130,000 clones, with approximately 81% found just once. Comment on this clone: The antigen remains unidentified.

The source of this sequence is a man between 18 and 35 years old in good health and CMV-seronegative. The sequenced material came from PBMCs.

The CDR3 is CASSFFTVWSGNTIYF. CDR3 DNA: TGTGCCAGCAGCTTCTTTACAGTCTGGTCTGGAAACACCATATATTTT. The V and J genes are TRBV5-6 and TRBJ1-3; unclear D gene. The CDR3 is 16 amino acids. In germline, CDR1 is SGHDT, CDR2 YYEEEE. Deletions cut 2 bases from V and 1 base from J, with 13 bases between.